Listed below are T cell receptor beta chains from one sample, sequenced in a study of blood T cell repertoires in COVID-19. Assay used: immunoSEQ multiplex PCR; TCRdb lists only in-frame clones, some missing. The sample contains around 140,000 clones, about 80% of which appear only once. The specimen sequenced was peripheral blood. The source is a human donor in a cohort sampled during active COVID-19. Each CDR3 is given with its conserved first and last residue. The D gene is left open where the match is weak. Not all rows give a size; the values are once, few, many and, for expanded clones, a class.

v_gene	j_gene	d_gene	abundance	CDR3nt	CDR3aa
TRBV10-3	TRBJ2-3	TRBD2	NA	TGTGCCATCAGCACCCCTAGCGGGGGGGCCACAGATACGCAGTATTTT	CAISTPSGGATDTQYF
TRBV6-6	TRBJ2-2	TRBD2	NA	TGTGCCAGCAGTCCCAGCGGGGGGGCATTAAACACCGGGGAGCTGTTTTTT	CASSPSGGALNTGELFF
TRBV7-9	TRBJ2-3	NA	NA	TGTGCCAGCAGCCAGTCCAGCACAGATACGCAGTATTTT	CASSQSSTDTQYF
TRBV5-1	TRBJ1-6	NA	NA	TGCGCCAGCAGCTTACAGGGCCCAAGCTCCTATAATTCACCCCTCCACTTT	CASSLQGPSSYNSPLHF
TRBV5-1	TRBJ2-6	TRBD2	NA	TGCGCCAGCAGCCCCTGGGGAGGGTCTAGCTCTGGGGCCAACGTCCTGACTTTC	CASSPWGGSSSGANVLTF
TRBV4-1	TRBJ2-2	TRBD2	NA	TGCGCCAGCAGTCGGACTAGCGGGTCCGGGGAGCTGTTTTTT	CASSRTSGSGELFF
TRBV18	TRBJ2-5	TRBD1	NA	TGTGCCAGCTCACCACCGGACAGGGGGAACCAAGAGACCCAGTACTTC	CASSPPDRGNQETQYF
TRBV2	TRBJ1-5	NA	NA	TGTGCCAGCAGTGAACAGGTAGGGTGGGGGCCCGGACAGCCCCAGCATTTT	CASSEQVGWGPGQPQHF
TRBV6-5	TRBJ1-2	NA	few	TGTGCCAGCGGCTCAGACAGGAATGCCAACTATGGCTACACCTTC	CASGSDRNANYGYTF
TRBV15	TRBJ1-6	TRBD1	NA	TGTGCCACCAGCGGGCGACAGGGTCCACCCCTCCACTTT	CATSGRQGPPLHF
TRBV6-5	TRBJ2-3	TRBD1	NA	TGTGCCACCCGACAGGGGACGACAGATACGCAGTATTTT	CATRQGTTDTQYF